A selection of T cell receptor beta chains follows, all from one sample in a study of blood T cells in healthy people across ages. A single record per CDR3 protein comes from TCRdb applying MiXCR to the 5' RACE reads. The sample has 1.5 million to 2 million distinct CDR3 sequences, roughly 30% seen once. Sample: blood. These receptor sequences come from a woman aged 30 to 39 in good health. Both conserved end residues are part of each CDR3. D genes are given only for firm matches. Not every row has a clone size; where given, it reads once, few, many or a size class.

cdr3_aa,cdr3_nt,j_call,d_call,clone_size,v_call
CASSPRRANYGYTF,TGTGCCAGCAGCCCCCGACGGGCTAACTATGGCTACACCTTC,TRBJ1-2,.,few,TRBV9
CASSQEPGLAYEQYF,TGCGCCAGCAGCCAAGAGCCGGGACTAGCCTACGAGCAGTACTTC,TRBJ2-7,TRBD2,few,TRBV4-3
CSARDYSGRAMDTQYF,TGCAGTGCTAGAGACTATAGCGGGAGGGCGATGGATACGCAGTATTTT,TRBJ2-3,TRBD2,many,TRBV20-1
CASSQERGGGAYNEQFF,TGTGCCAGCAGCCAAGAGAGAGGCGGGGGCGCCTACAATGAGCAGTTCTTC,TRBJ2-1,.,few,TRBV4-2
CASSVSSGRVNEQFF,TGTGCCAGCAGCGTATCTAGCGGGAGGGTCAATGAGCAGTTCTTC,TRBJ2-1,TRBD2,few,TRBV7-9
CSVASGQGLGEQYF,TGCAGCGTTGCCTCCGGACAGGGACTCGGCGAGCAGTACTTC,TRBJ2-7,TRBD1,.,TRBV29-1
CASSLTGVFNYVYTF,TGCGCCAGCAGCTTAACAGGCGTCTTTAACTATGTCTACACCTTC,TRBJ1-2,.,.,TRBV5-1
CASRYRGGTEAFF,TGTGCCAGCAGATACAGGGGAGGCACTGAAGCTTTCTTT,TRBJ1-1,TRBD1,few,TRBV27
CASSQKYSNQPQHF,TGCGCCAGCAGCCAGAAATATAGCAATCAGCCCCAGCATTTT,TRBJ1-5,.,.,TRBV4-3
CASSARDRPSETQYF,TGTGCCAGCAGCGCGAGGGACCGGCCCTCGGAGACCCAGTACTTC,TRBJ2-5,.,many,TRBV9
CASSQTGDLFYEQYF,TGCGCCAGCAGCCAAACAGGGGACCTCTTCTACGAGCAGTACTTC,TRBJ2-7,TRBD1,.,TRBV4-1
CAIRPDGSYGYTF,TGTGCCATCAGACCCGACGGCTCCTATGGCTACACCTTC,TRBJ1-2,.,few,TRBV10-3
CASRVYGVAFF,TGTGCCAGCAGGGTCTACGGGGTAGCTTTCTTT,TRBJ1-1,.,once,TRBV6-2/TRBV6-3
CATSDAGTGRDRETQYF,TGTGCCACCAGTGATGCCGGGACAGGGAGGGATCGGGAGACCCAGTACTTC,TRBJ2-5,TRBD1,few,TRBV24-1
CASSSYRGTGTVEQFF,TGTGCCAGCAGTTCGTATAGGGGCACCGGTACAGTTGAGCAGTTCTTC,TRBJ2-1,.,few,TRBV28
CSVAWTGQETQYF,TGCAGCGTCGCATGGACAGGTCAAGAGACCCAGTACTTC,TRBJ2-5,TRBD1,many,TRBV29-1
CASSLNSGQYNEQFF,TGTGCCAGCAGCTTAAATAGCGGACAGTACAATGAGCAGTTCTTC,TRBJ2-1,.,few,TRBV7-8
CASILGAGPAGYTF,TGTGCCAGCATCCTCGGTGCAGGGCCGGCTGGCTACACCTTC,TRBJ1-2,.,many,TRBV12-3/TRBV12-4
CASAQDRASYEQYF,TGTGCCAGCGCTCAGGACAGAGCTTCCTACGAGCAGTACTTC,TRBJ2-7,.,.,TRBV2
CASSLLQGTDTQYF,TGTGCCAGCAGCTTACTGCAGGGCACAGATACGCAGTATTTT,TRBJ2-3,.,.,TRBV7-3
CSASFPFELGNEQFF,TGCAGTGCTAGTTTTCCCTTCGAGCTGGGGAATGAGCAGTTCTTC,TRBJ2-1,.,.,TRBV20-1
CASSANPGLAGEYEQYF,TGTGCCAGCAGTGCTAATCCGGGACTAGCGGGAGAATACGAGCAGTACTTC,TRBJ2-7,TRBD2,few,TRBV3-1
CSAGSDRQPDTQYF,TGCAGTGCTGGATCGGACAGGCAGCCTGATACGCAGTATTTT,TRBJ2-3,TRBD1,few,TRBV20-1
CAWSVLSPAGYTF,TGTGCCTGGAGTGTACTCTCCCCGGCAGGCTACACCTTC,TRBJ1-2,.,.,TRBV30